The clone carrying this T cell receptor beta chain has only one observation. Its specificity is unknown. CDR1 is MGHRA, CDR2 YSYEKL, per germline. V was pared by 0 bases and J by 9 bases, with 15 bases between. CDR3 length: 15 amino acids. The sample is drawn from a study of CD8 T cells in Susac syndrome. Random hexamers primed reverse transcription of about 0.5 to 1 ug RNA. TCR beta CDR3 was amplified by immunoSEQ covering 54 Vbeta and 13 Jbeta. TCRdb ran MiXCR on the immunoSEQ multiplex PCR reads and lists one entry per CDR3 protein. The sample has roughly 140,000 distinct CDR3 sequences; approximately 95% are singletons. The study's findings and limits: Acknowledgment was made by the study that its TCR sequencing and HLA analysis involved a relatively small number of individuals. In Susac syndrome, the CD4+ T cell repertoires did not show clonal expansion.

The chain recombines TRBV4-1 with TRBJ2-1, with D possibly matching TRBD1 (6 bases). Sequencing input: CD4+ T cells from PBMCs. This TCR was recovered from a human donor with Susac syndrome. CDR3: CASSQDWRTVAEQFF. As DNA, the CDR3 is TGCGCCAGCAGCCAAGATTGGCGGACAGTCGCTGAGCAGTTCTTC.